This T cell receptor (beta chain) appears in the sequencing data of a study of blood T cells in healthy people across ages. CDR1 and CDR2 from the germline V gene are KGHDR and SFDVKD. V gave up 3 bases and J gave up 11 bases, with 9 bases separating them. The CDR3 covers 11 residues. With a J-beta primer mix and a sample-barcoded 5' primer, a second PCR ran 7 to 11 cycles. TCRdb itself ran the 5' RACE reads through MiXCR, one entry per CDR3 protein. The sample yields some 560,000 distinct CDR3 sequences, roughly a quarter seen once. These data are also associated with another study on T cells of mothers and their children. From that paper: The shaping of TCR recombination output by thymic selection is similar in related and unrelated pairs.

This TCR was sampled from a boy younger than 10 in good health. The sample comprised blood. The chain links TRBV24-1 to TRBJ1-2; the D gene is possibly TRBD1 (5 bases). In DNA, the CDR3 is TGTGCCACCAGTGATGGGGACCTTTACACCTTC. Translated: CATSDGDLYTF.